Detailed here is one T cell receptor (beta chain). This sample was taken from a study of blood T cell repertoires in COVID-19. For the study at large: Samples of COVID-19 (acute and convalescent) were obtained from the United States, Italy and Spain. In each case, the material was cDNA or gDNA derived from T cells, B-cell-depleted T cells, or PBMCs.

V gave up 1 base and J gave up 6 bases, with 7 bases separating them. From germline, CDR1 is SGHTA and CDR2 FQGNSA. CDR3 length: 14 residues. In the original processing: Researchers report that nucleated cell counts were estimated from reference gene primer amplification. Using immunoSEQ multiplex PCR, the repertoire was profiled, and TCRdb retains in-frame clones only, with some absent. D and trimming were read from the DNA, whereas the V and J calls and clone size are those reported in that table. The sample has around 50,000 clones, 86% seen once. Sequenced material: peripheral blood. The source is an elderly woman with acute or convalescent COVID-19. The V and J genes are TRBV7-2 and TRBJ1-6; a possible D gene is TRBD1 (5 bases). DNA for the CDR3: TGTGCCAGCAGCTTAGGACAGATTAATTCACCCCTCCACTTT. This translates into CASSLGQINSPLHF. The whole variable domain, remainder taken from reference TRBV7-2 and TRBJ1-6, is GAGVSQSPSNKVTEKGKDVELRCDPISGHTALYWYRQSLGQGLEFLIYFQGNSAPDKSGLPSDRFSAERTGGSVSTLTIQRTQQEDSAVYLCASSLGQINSPLHFGNGTRLTVT.